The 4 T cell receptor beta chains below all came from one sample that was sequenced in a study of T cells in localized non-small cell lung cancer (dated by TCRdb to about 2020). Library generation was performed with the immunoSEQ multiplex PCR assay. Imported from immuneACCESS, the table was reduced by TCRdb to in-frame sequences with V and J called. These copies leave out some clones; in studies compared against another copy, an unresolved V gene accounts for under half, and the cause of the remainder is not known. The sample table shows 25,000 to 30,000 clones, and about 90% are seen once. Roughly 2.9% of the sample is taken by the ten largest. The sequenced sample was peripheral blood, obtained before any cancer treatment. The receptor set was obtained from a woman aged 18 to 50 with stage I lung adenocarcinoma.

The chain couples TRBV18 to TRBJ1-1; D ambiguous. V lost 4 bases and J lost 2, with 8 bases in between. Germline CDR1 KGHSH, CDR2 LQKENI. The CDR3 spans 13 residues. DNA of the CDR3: TGTGCCAGCTCACTGGCAGTAAACACTGAAGCTTTCTTT. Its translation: CASSLAVNTEAFF.

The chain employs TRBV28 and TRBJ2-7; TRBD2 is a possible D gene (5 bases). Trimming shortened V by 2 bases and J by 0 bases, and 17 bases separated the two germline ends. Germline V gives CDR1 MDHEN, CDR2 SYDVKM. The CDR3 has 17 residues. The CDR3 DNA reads TGTGCCAGCAGTTTACCACTCGTGGGAGCCTTCTCCTACGAGCAGTACTTC. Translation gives CASSLPLVGAFSYEQYF.

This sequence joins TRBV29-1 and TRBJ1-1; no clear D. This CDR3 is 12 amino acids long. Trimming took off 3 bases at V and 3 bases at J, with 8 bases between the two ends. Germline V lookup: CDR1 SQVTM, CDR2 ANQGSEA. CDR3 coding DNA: TGCAGCGTTGATCGGGTGGACACTGAAGCTTTCTTT. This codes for CSVDRVDTEAFF.

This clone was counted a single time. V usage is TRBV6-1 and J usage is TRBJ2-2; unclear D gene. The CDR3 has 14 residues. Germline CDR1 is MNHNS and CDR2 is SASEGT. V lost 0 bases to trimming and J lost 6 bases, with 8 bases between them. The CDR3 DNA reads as TGTGCCAGCAGTGAAGCCCGCTTCGCCGGGGAGCTGTTTTTT. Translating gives CASSEARFAGELFF.